The rows below give T cell receptor beta chains drawn from one sample of a study of Ad26.COV2.S vaccination and SARS-CoV-2 variants. The method was immunoSEQ multiplex PCR; TCRdb's version includes in-frame clones alone and lacks a portion of them. The sample yields fewer than 500,000 clones, around 90% seen once. Here the sequenced sample was peripheral blood, taken in a trial of Ad26.COV2.S vaccine versus placebo. The origin of the receptors is a person aged 18 to 65 who received the Ad26.COV2.S COVID-19 vaccine or a placebo. Each CDR3 is given with its conserved first and last residue. A D gene is named only where the DNA matches it firmly. Size values are once, few and many counts, or a class for expanded clones, and some rows have none.

j_call: TRBJ2-3; clone_size: -; v_call: TRBV11-3; d_call: -; cdr3_aa: CASSRSGGSTDTQYF; cdr3_nt: TGTGCCAGCAGTCGATCCGGCGGTAGCACAGATACGCAGTATTTT
j_call: TRBJ1-1; clone_size: -; v_call: TRBV4-3; d_call: TRBD1; cdr3_aa: CASSQDRVGQMNTEAFF; cdr3_nt: TGCGCCAGCAGCCAAGATAGGGTGGGACAGATGAACACTGAAGCTTTCTTT
j_call: TRBJ2-6; clone_size: few; v_call: TRBV5-6; d_call: -; cdr3_aa: CASSLIPLGGSGANVLTF; cdr3_nt: TGTGCCAGCAGCTTGATCCCCCTCGGAGGCTCTGGGGCCAACGTCCTGACTTTC
j_call: TRBJ2-7; clone_size: -; v_call: TRBV7-3; d_call: -; cdr3_aa: CASSALFRVSRGSEQYF; cdr3_nt: TGTGCCAGCAGCGCCTTATTCAGGGTCTCAAGGGGATCCGAGCAGTACTTC
j_call: TRBJ2-7; clone_size: -; v_call: TRBV4-3; d_call: TRBD2; cdr3_aa: CASSQDIAGGQYEQYF; cdr3_nt: TGCGCCAGCAGCCAAGATATAGCGGGAGGGCAGTACGAGCAGTACTTC
j_call: TRBJ2-6; clone_size: -; v_call: TRBV28; d_call: TRBD1; cdr3_aa: CASNRRDRGSSGANVLTF; cdr3_nt: TGTGCCAGCAACCGCAGGGACAGGGGATCCTCTGGGGCCAACGTCCTGACTTTC
j_call: TRBJ1-1; clone_size: -; v_call: TRBV11-3; d_call: -; cdr3_aa: CASSPGPTTGQNVAYTEAFF; cdr3_nt: TGTGCCAGCAGCCCCGGACCCACGACGGGGCAAAACGTTGCGTACACTGAAGCTTTCTTT
j_call: TRBJ1-1; clone_size: few; v_call: TRBV4-1; d_call: -; cdr3_aa: CASSQPAGNTEAFF; cdr3_nt: TGCGCCAGCAGCCAGCCAGCCGGAAACACTGAAGCTTTCTTT
j_call: TRBJ2-3; clone_size: once; v_call: TRBV5-1; d_call: -; cdr3_aa: CASSFPRDNPTDTQYF; cdr3_nt: TGCGCCAGCAGCTTCCCCCGGGACAACCCCACAGATACGCAGTATTTT
j_call: TRBJ2-3; clone_size: -; v_call: TRBV6-1; d_call: -; cdr3_aa: CASSEAGHDTDTQYF; cdr3_nt: TGTGCCAGCAGTGAAGCGGGACATGACACAGATACGCAGTATTTT
j_call: TRBJ2-7; clone_size: -; v_call: TRBV28; d_call: TRBD1; cdr3_aa: CASRAQPGQGDYEQYF; cdr3_nt: TGTGCCAGCAGAGCTCAACCGGGACAGGGGGACTACGAGCAGTACTTC
j_call: TRBJ2-1; clone_size: -; v_call: TRBV7-9; d_call: -; cdr3_aa: CASSLASAREQFF; cdr3_nt: TGTGCCAGCAGCTTAGCCTCCGCCCGAGAGCAGTTCTTC
j_call: TRBJ1-3; clone_size: -; v_call: TRBV9; d_call: TRBD1; cdr3_aa: CASSVYDRGSGNTIYF; cdr3_nt: TGTGCCAGCAGCGTATACGACAGGGGATCCGGAAACACCATATATTTT
j_call: TRBJ1-2; clone_size: -; v_call: TRBV3-1/TRBV3-2; d_call: -; cdr3_aa: CASSQDPSPGPRAPARDGYTF; cdr3_nt: TGTGCCAGCAGCCAAGATCCTTCGCCGGGGCCGCGGGCGCCCGCCCGGGATGGCTACACCTTC
j_call: TRBJ1-2; clone_size: -; v_call: TRBV11-2; d_call: -; cdr3_aa: CASSPRLILQNYGYTF; cdr3_nt: TGTGCCAGCAGCCCACGACTCATCTTACAGAACTATGGCTACACCTTC
j_call: TRBJ2-7; clone_size: -; v_call: TRBV4-2; d_call: -; cdr3_aa: CASSHIMEGSYEQYF; cdr3_nt: TGTGCCAGCAGCCATATAATGGAGGGATCCTACGAGCAGTACTTC
j_call: TRBJ2-2; clone_size: once; v_call: TRBV30; d_call: TRBD2; cdr3_aa: CAWSSGLAGAGELFF; cdr3_nt: TGTGCCTGGAGTTCCGGACTAGCGGGAGCCGGGGAGCTGTTTTTT
j_call: TRBJ2-7; clone_size: -; v_call: TRBV7-9; d_call: TRBD2; cdr3_aa: CASSPPRGVPYEQYF; cdr3_nt: TGTGCCAGCAGCCCGCCACGGGGGGTACCCTACGAGCAGTACTTC
j_call: TRBJ1-4; clone_size: few; v_call: TRBV7-9; d_call: TRBD1; cdr3_aa: CASSLDREREKLFF; cdr3_nt: TGTGCCAGCAGCTTGGACAGGGAGCGTGAAAAACTGTTTTTT
j_call: TRBJ2-3; clone_size: -; v_call: TRBV15; d_call: TRBD2; cdr3_aa: CATSMGRAGGGADTQYF; cdr3_nt: TGTGCCACCAGCATGGGGCGAGCGGGAGGTGGAGCAGATACGCAGTATTTT
j_call: TRBJ2-1; clone_size: -; v_call: TRBV9; d_call: TRBD2; cdr3_aa: CASSVATSGIYNEQFF; cdr3_nt: TGTGCCAGCAGCGTAGCGACTAGCGGGATTTACAATGAGCAGTTCTTC
j_call: TRBJ2-1; clone_size: once; v_call: TRBV30; d_call: -; cdr3_aa: CAWSPQAAGNEQFF; cdr3_nt: TGTGCCTGGAGTCCGCAGGCGGCGGGCAATGAGCAGTTCTTC
j_call: TRBJ2-5; clone_size: -; v_call: TRBV5-1; d_call: -; cdr3_aa: CASSTLGETQYF; cdr3_nt: TGCGCCAGCAGCACCCTGGGGGAGACCCAGTACTTC
j_call: TRBJ2-2; clone_size: -; v_call: TRBV27; d_call: -; cdr3_aa: CASRSSGTGELFF; cdr3_nt: TGTGCCAGCAGATCTTCGGGCACCGGGGAGCTGTTTTTT
j_call: TRBJ1-1; clone_size: once; v_call: TRBV12-3/TRBV12-4; d_call: TRBD1; cdr3_aa: CASSYRGFTEAFF; cdr3_nt: TGTGCCAGCAGCTACAGGGGGTTCACTGAAGCTTTCTTT
j_call: TRBJ2-1; clone_size: -; v_call: TRBV4-2; d_call: TRBD2; cdr3_aa: CASSRIAGGSVDEQFF; cdr3_nt: TGTGCCAGCAGCCGGATAGCGGGAGGATCAGTCGATGAGCAGTTCTTC
j_call: TRBJ1-5; clone_size: once; v_call: TRBV12-3/TRBV12-4; d_call: -; cdr3_aa: CASSRSGQPQHF; cdr3_nt: TGTGCCAGCAGTCGGTCCGGGCAGCCCCAGCATTTT
j_call: TRBJ2-3; clone_size: -; v_call: TRBV9; d_call: TRBD1; cdr3_aa: CASSLGQVSTDTQYF; cdr3_nt: TGTGCCAGCAGCCTAGGACAGGTTAGCACAGATACGCAGTATTTT
j_call: TRBJ2-1; clone_size: -; v_call: TRBV2; d_call: -; cdr3_aa: CASSYRENEQFF; cdr3_nt: TGTGCCAGCAGTTACAGGGAAAATGAGCAGTTCTTC
j_call: TRBJ2-3; clone_size: few; v_call: TRBV7-9; d_call: -; cdr3_aa: CASSQPGGPPTDTQYF; cdr3_nt: TGTGCCAGCAGCCAACCCGGCGGGCCTCCCACAGATACGCAGTATTTT
j_call: TRBJ2-2; clone_size: -; v_call: TRBV6-5; d_call: -; cdr3_aa: CASTGTAGELFF; cdr3_nt: TGTGCCAGCACCGGGACCGCCGGGGAGCTGTTTTTT